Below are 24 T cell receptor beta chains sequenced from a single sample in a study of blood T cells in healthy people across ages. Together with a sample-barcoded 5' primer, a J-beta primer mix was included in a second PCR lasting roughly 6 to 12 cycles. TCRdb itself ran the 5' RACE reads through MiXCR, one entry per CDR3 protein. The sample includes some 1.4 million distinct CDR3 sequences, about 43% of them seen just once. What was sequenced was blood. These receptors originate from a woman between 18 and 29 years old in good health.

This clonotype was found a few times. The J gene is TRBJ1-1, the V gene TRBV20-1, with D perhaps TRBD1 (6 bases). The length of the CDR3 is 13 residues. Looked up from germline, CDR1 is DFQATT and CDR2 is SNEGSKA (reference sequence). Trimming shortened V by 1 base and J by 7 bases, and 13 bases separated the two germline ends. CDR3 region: CSARGQAGREAFF. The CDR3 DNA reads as TGCAGTGCTAGAGGACAGGCTGGACGTGAAGCTTTCTTT.

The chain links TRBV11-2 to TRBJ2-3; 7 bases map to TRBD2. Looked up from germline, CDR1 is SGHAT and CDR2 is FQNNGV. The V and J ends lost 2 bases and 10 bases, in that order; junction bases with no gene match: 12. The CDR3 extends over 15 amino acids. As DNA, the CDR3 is TGTGCCAGCAGCTTACGGGGTATTGCGGGGGATCCGCAGTATTTT. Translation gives CASSLRGIAGDPQYF.

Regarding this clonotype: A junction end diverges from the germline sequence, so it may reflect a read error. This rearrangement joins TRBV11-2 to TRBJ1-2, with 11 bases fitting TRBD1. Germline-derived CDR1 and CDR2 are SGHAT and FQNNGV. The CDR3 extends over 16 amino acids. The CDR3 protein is CASSLGRTGGPYGHTF. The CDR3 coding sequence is TGTGCCAGCAGCTTAGGGCGGACAGGGGGCCCCTATGGCCACACCTTC.

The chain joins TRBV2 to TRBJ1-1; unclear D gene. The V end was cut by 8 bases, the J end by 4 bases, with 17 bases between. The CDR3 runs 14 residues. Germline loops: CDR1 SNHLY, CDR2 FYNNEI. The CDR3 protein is CASFREKWGTEAFF. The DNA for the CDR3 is TGTGCCAGCTTCCGGGAAAAGTGGGGCACTGAAGCTTTCTTT.

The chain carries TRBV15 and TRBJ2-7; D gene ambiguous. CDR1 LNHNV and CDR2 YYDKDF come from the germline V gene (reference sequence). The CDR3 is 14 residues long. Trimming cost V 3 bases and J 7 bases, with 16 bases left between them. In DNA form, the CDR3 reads TGTGCCACCAGCAGGTCCTTTAGTTCCGATGAGCAGTACTTC. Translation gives CATSRSFSSDEQYF.

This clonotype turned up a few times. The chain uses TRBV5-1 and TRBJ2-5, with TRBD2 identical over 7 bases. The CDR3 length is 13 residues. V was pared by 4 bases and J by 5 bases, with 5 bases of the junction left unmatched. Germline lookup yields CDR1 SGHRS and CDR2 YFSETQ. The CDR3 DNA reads TGCGCCAGCAGCGCGACTAGCAGGGAGACCCAGTACTTC. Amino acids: CASSATSRETQYF.

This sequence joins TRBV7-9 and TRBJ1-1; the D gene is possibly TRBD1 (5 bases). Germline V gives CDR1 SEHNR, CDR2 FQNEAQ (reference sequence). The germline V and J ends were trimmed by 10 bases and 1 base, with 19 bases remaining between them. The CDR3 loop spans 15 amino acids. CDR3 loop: CANSYTGHRNTEAFF. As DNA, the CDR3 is TGTGCCAACAGTTACACTGGACACAGGAACACTGAAGCTTTCTTT.

The DNA of the CDR3 is TGTGCCAGCAGCCTAACACCCCGGGGGGTCGCTGAAGCTTTCTTT. Protein sequence: CASSLTPRGVAEAFF. V and J are TRBV9 and TRBJ1-1, with D possibly TRBD1 on 5 matching bases. Between the trimmed V and J ends, which lost 4 bases and 6 bases, there was a span of 19 bases. This CDR3 spans 15 amino acids. Per germline, CDR1 SGDLS and CDR2 YYNGEE.

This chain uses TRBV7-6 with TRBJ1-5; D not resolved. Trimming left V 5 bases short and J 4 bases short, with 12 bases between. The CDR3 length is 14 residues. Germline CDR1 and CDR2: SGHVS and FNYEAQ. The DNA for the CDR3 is TGTGCCAGCAGCGACGGACGGCTAAATCAGCCCCAGCATTTT. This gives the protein CASSDGRLNQPQHF.

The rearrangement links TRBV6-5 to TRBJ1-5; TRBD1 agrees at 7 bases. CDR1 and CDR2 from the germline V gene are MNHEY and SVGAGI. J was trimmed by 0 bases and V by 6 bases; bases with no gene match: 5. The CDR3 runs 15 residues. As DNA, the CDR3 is TGTGCCAGCAGCCACGACAGGGATAGCAATCAGCCCCAGCATTTT. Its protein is CASSHDRDSNQPQHF.

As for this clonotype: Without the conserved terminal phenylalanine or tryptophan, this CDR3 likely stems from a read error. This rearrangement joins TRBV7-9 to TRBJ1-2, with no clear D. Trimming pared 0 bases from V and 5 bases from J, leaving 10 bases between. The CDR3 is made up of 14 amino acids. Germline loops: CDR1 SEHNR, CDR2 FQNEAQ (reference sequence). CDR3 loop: CASSLAGTQYGYTI. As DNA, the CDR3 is TGTGCCAGCAGCTTAGCGGGAACCCAATATGGCTACACCATC.

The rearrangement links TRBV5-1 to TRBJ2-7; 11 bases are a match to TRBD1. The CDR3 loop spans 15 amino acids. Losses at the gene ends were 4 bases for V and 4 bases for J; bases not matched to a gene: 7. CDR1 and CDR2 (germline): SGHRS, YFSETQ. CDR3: CASSPGDRGTYEQYF. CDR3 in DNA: TGCGCCAGCAGCCCGGGGGACAGGGGGACTTACGAGCAGTACTTC.

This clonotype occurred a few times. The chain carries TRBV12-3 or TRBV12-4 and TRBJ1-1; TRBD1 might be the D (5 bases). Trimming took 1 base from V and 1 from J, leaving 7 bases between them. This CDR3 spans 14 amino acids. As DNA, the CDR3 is TGTGCCAGCAGTTTAGGGGGCTGGAACACTGAAGCTTTCTTT. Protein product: CASSLGGWNTEAFF.

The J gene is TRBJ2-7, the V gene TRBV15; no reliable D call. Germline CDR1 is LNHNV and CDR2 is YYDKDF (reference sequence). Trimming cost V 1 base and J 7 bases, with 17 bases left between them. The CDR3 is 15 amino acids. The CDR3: CATSRARLALWEQYF. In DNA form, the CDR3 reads TGTGCCACCAGCAGAGCTCGCCTGGCCCTGTGGGAGCAGTACTTC.

CDR3 protein: CSAGGQANQPQHF. CDR3 in DNA: TGCAGTGCTGGAGGACAGGCGAATCAGCCCCAGCATTTT. The V gene is TRBV20-1, the J gene TRBJ1-5, with 7 nucleotides matching TRBD1. The CDR3 is 13 amino acids. Trimming took 5 bases from V and 4 from J; bases not matched to a gene: 5. The germline V gene has CDR1 DFQATT and CDR2 SNEGSKA (reference sequence).

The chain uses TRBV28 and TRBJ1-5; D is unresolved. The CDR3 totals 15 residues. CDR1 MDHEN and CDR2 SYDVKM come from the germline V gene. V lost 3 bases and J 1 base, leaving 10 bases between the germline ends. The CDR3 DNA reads TGTGCCAGCAGTTTGTCCCTATGGAGCAATCAGCCCCAGCATTTT. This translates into CASSLSLWSNQPQHF. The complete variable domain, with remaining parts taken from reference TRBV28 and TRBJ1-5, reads DVKVTQSSRYLVKRTGEKVFLECVQDMDHENMFWYRQDPGLGLRLIYFSYDVKMKEKGDIPEGYSVSREKKERFSLILESASTNQTSMYLCASSLSLWSNQPQHFGDGTRLSIL.

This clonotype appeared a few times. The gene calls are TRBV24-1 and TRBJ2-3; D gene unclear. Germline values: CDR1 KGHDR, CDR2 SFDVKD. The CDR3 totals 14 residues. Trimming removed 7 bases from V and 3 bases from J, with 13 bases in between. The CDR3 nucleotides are TGTGCCACCAGCTCGGTCCTAAAGACAGATACGCAGTATTTT. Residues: CATSSVLKTDTQYF.

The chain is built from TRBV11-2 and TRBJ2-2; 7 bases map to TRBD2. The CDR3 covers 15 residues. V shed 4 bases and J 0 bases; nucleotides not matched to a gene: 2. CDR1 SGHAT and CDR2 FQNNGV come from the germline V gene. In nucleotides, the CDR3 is TGTGCCAGCAGCTCGGGACTAACGAACACCGGGGAGCTGTTTTTT. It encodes CASSSGLTNTGELFF.

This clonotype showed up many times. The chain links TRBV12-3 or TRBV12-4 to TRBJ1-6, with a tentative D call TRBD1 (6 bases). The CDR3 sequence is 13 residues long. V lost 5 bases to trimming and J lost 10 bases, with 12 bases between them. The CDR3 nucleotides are TGTGCCAGCAGTCTACAGGGAGGATCACCCCTCCACTTT. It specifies CASSLQGGSPLHF.

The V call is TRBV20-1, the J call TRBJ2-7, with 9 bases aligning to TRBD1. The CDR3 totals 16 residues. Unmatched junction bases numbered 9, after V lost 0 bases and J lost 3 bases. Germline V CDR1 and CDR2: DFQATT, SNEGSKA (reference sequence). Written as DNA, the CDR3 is TGCAGTGCTAGAGATGTTGATACAGGGGGCCGCTACGAGCAGTACTTC. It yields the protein CSARDVDTGGRYEQYF.

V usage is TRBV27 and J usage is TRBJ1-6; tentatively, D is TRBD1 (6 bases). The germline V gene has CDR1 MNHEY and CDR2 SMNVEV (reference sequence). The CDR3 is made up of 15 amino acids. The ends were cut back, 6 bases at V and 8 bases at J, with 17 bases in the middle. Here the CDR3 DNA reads TGTGCCAGCAGGATATTGGGGGGGCAGGATTCACCCCTCCACTTT. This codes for CASRILGGQDSPLHF.

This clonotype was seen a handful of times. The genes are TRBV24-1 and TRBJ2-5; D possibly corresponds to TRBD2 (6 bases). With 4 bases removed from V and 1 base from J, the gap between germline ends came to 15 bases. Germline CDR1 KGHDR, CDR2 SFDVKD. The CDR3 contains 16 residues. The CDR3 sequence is CATSDAKRGGQETQYF. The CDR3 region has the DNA TGTGCCACCAGTGACGCTAAAAGGGGAGGCCAAGAGACCCAGTACTTC.

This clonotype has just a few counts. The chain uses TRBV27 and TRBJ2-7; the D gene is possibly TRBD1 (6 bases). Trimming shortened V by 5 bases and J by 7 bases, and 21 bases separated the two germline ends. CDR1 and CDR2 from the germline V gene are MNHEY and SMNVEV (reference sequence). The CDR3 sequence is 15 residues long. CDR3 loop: CASSQDRASYNEQYF. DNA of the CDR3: TGTGCCAGCAGTCAGGACAGAGCTTCCTACAATGAGCAGTACTTC.

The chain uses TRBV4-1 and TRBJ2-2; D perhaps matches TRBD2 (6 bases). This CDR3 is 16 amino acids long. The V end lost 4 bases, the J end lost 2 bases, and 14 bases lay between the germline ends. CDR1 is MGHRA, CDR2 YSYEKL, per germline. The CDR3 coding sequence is TGCGCCAGCAGCCCGTCCGGGACTGAAAACACCGGGGAGCTGTTTTTT. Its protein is CASSPSGTENTGELFF.